This T cell receptor beta chain was observed in a study of human T cells and chemical hapten exposure. At the level of the study: TCR yields per sample varied mostly from small pooled library volume differences.

Per germline, CDR1 MDHEN and CDR2 SYDVKM. Trimming pared 5 bases from V and 1 base from J, leaving 8 bases between. This CDR3 has 13 residues. General observations from the study: Counts of expanded TCRs (at PT1) showed a positive correlation with patch test score.

The study used a library that attached unique molecular identifiers to individual cDNA molecules. In TCRdb, the RACE reads were re-called with MiXCR into one record per CDR3 protein. The sample has about 40,000 distinct CDR3 sequences; approximately 10% are singletons. At least ten counts were recorded for this clonotype. Its antigen remains unidentified. Indicated time point: pre-sensitization, week 0. The treatment is: therapeutic diphenylcyclopropenone sensitization with weekly scalp DPC. The origin of this receptor is a man between 25 and 39 years old with alopecia areata. Some clones in this sample may be carry-over from other donors' samples. Sequenced material: whole blood, taken in connection with sensitization to the hapten diphenylcyclopropenone (DPC). The chain couples TRBV28 to TRBJ1-1; D gene ambiguous. CDR3 residues: CASSEAKNTEAFF. The CDR3 DNA is TGTGCCAGCAGTGAGGCTAAGAACACTGAAGCTTTCTTT.